This entry features one TCR beta chain sequence. This sample was included in a study of a mutant IDH1 vaccine in newly diagnosed glioma. Time point indicated: baseline, week 1 (first vaccination visit). The sample's treatment: pre-vaccination baseline after standard-of-care therapy. The germline V gene has CDR1 MNHNS and CDR2 SASEGT. V shed 7 bases and J shed 4 bases, with 11 bases lying between them. The CDR3 spans 13 residues. Assay: immunoSEQ multiplex PCR; the TCRdb copy retains only in-frame clones and omits some. The sample records some 38,000 clones, about nine tenths being singletons. The receptor comes from a man between 18 and 35 years old with glioma. Here the sequenced sample was PBMCs, taken from a glioma patient treated with radiotherapy, temozolomide or both. V and J are TRBV6-1 and TRBJ1-5; D unresolved. CDR3 residues: CASKRAGNQPQHF. Here the CDR3 DNA reads TGTGCCAGCAAAAGAGCGGGTAATCAGCCCCAGCATTTT.